This T cell receptor (beta chain) appears in the sequencing data of a study of technical replicates of blood from a few donors. Method: immunoSEQ multiplex PCR; TCRdb's copy keeps in-frame clones and lacks some. This sample yields roughly 87,000 clones, of which about 94% are seen a single time; around 0.23% belongs to the top ten. The J segment lost 1 base and the V segment lost 0 bases, leaving 9 bases of the junction unmatched. This CDR3 region has 17 residues. Per germline, CDR1 SQVTM and CDR2 ANQGSEA. The source is a human donor in good health. The chain combines TRBV29-1 with TRBJ2-1; 7 bases fit TRBD2. The sample comprised T cells isolated from PBMCs. Here the CDR3 reads CSVEDQRGGGSYNEQFF. The CDR3 DNA is TGCAGCGTTGAAGATCAGAGGGGCGGGGGTTCCTACAATGAGCAGTTCTTC.